This T cell receptor (beta chain) appears in the sequencing data of a study of T cell clonotyping in hematopoietic cell transplantation. Study results and limitations: Cells were unsorted, so CD4 and CD8 contributions were not separated. Graft donor and pretransplant recipient Inverse Simpson Index values predicted broader posttransplant TCR diversity.

A remark on this clone: Its cognate antigen is unknown.

Samples: about 28 days before transplant, then days 30, 100 and 180 after. Germline V gene sequence: CDR1 MNHEY, CDR2 SVGAGI. The CDR3 totals 13 residues. V trimming: 4 bases; J trimming: 8 bases; junction bases outside the gene matches: 5. Profiled with immunoSEQ multiplex PCR; TCRdb holds only in-frame clones, not every one. The sample has approximately 12,000 clones, around three quarters seen once; the top ten hold roughly 14%. The rearrangement uses TRBV6-5 and TRBJ1-2, with 9 bases fitting TRBD1. The sequence was obtained from a male patient aged 55 to 69 who had an allogeneic stem cell transplant from an unrelated donor, so the T cells may come from the graft donor. Some clones in this sample may be carry-over from other donors' samples. Source: peripheral blood mononuclear cells, taken 180 days after allogeneic stem cell transplant. The CDR3 sequence: CASSLQGARGYTF. The DNA for the CDR3 is TGTGCCAGCAGTTTACAGGGGGCTCGCGGCTACACCTTC.